This TCR beta chain was captured by sequencing in a study of shared clonotypes between healthy human individuals (dated by TCRdb to between 2020 and 2021). Regarding the complete study: A few men and two women, aged 18 to 49 years, made up the cohort. For each donor, CD4 naive and CD4 memory were each given three plates, CD8 naive was given two plates, and CD8 memory was given one plate. Blood TCR repertoires of four to six healthy adults were deeply sequenced to estimate repertoire size and the extent of clonotype sharing between individuals. Different laboratories and diverse techniques were used to prepare libraries and sequence TCR repertoires, to increase sequencing depth and limit assay-specific biases. Leukapheresis yielded between about 0.94 and 10 billion PBMCs per donor.

The junction shows trimming of 2 bases on V and 7 bases on J, plus 15 bases between the germline ends. The germline V gene encodes CDR1 SGHAT and CDR2 FQNNGV. Its CDR3 holds 14 amino acids, cysteine through phenylalanine. The DNA shown is the 42-base CDR3, in frame from base 1. CD8 naive samples were obtained by positive selection for CCR7 among CD45RO-negative cells, yielding a CD45RA+CCR7+ population from which TemRA cells were excluded. Healthy HIV-negative adults with no recently reported acute infections or vaccinations were included as donors. Only Caucasian adults living in Nashville, Tennessee, USA were represented among the donors. Blood was collected by leukapheresis, and PBMCs were isolated by Ficoll-Histopaque density gradient centrifugation and then cryopreserved in liquid nitrogen vapor phase. Analytical flow cytometry was used to check the purity and quantity of each magnetically sorted T cell population. From each sorted fraction, genomic DNA was isolated and quantified by UV absorbance on a Nanodrop 2000c.

Points the paper makes about the study in general: Sampling was limited to blood, and TCR repertoires in tissue likely differ from TCR repertoires in blood. Incomplete sequencing was indicated by rarefaction of sorted-subset datasets, despite the large sequencing depth. The genetic and exposure-history diversity represented was limited by the small number of donors. About 5% of naive CD4, 3.5% of naive CD8, 2.3% of memory CD4, and around 0.42% of memory CD8 clonotypes were shared across several donors. Compared with non-shared clonotypes, the clonotypes found in all four sorted-subset donors had higher generation probabilities. Naive subsets generally had larger estimated clonotype richness than memory subsets did. Pairwise subsampling indicated that sequencing depth was expected to affect the degree of clonotype sharing among donors.

Using the deep immunoSEQ assay, multiplex PCR amplified TCR CDR3 regions from genomic DNA. Genomic DNA extracted from each cell subset was distributed evenly over all wells of several immunoSEQ 96-well plates, and each plate served as one replicate. For sorted subsets, approximately 200 ng of genomic DNA, equivalent to 25,000 to 30,000 T cell genomes, went into each replicate PCR. The purified libraries were quantified using a Qubit 3.0 fluorometer, sized with a Bioanalyzer 2100, and then quantified again using the KAPA Library Quantification kit. Every immunoSEQ 96-well plate was sequenced on a separate single-read 150-cycle Illumina NextSeq 550 flow cell. Concerning the study's data processing: The immunoSEQ output contained only junctional sequences without quality scores, so filtering could not match that applied to full-length reads. Sequences were annotated with PyIR, a Python wrapper for IgBLAST v1.9, using IMGT germline references to assign V/J genes and CDR3. Reads were filtered out if the reads had weak V/J assignments (E-value above 1e-6), no CDR3, stop codons, out-of-frame junctions, or ambiguous translated residues. V3J clonotypes were defined by identical inferred V gene, J gene, and CDR3 amino acid sequence. The percentage overlap between two repertoires was calculated by dividing the number of shared unique clonotypes by the size of the smaller repertoire. Three approaches were used to assess repertoire richness: RTK rarefaction, the Chao1 estimator, and Recon v2.1 estimates of unobserved clonotypes. Generation probabilities for all TCRbeta clonotypes obtained by the gDNA method from four donors were computed using OLGA. TCRdb holds this immuneACCESS table with in-frame rearrangements only. Some clones are missing; in checked studies, unresolved V genes explain under half, and the rest has no known cause. The V and J calls and the clone size are those of that table, but D and trimming were determined from the DNA. The sample data list millions of clones, and about 95% of these were observed just once. The ten largest clones add up to about 1.1% of the sample.

On this clone: Its target antigen remains unknown. No much larger clone is present one base from it, and per-base qualities are unavailable.

The sequenced sample was naive CD8+ T cells sorted from blood. What the cell subset or site label conveys for this sample: CD45RA+CCR7+. Recombination joined TRBV11-2 with TRBJ2-7; the best D guess is TRBD1, with 5 bases matching. The TCR was taken from a man aged 18 to 29 in good health. The nucleotide sequence reads as follows: TGTGCCAGCAGCTTAAGCAGGGCCTCGGAAGAGCAGTACTTC. The translation is CASSLSRASEEQYF.